This T cell receptor (beta chain) was retrieved from a study of CD8 T cells in Susac syndrome. Study-level results: TCR sequencing and HLA analysis covered a relatively small number of individuals.

RNA, at about 0.45 to 1 ug, was reverse transcribed with random hexamers. Amplification of TCR beta CDR3 spanned 54 Vbeta and 13 Jbeta via immunoSEQ multiplex PCR. TCRdb called the immunoSEQ multiplex PCR reads again in MiXCR, with one record for every CDR3 protein. This table has approximately 200,000 distinct CDR3 sequences, over 90% appearing once. The germline CDR1 and CDR2 sequences are LNHDA and SQIVND (reference sequence). Trimming took 7 bases from V and 7 from J; bases not matched to a gene: 13. This CDR3 has 15 amino acids. The multiple sclerosis control group was made up of treatment-naive patients with stable or active relapsing-remitting disease. As regards this clonotype: Its cognate antigen is unknown.

The source material was CD4+ T cells from PBMCs. V usage is TRBV19 and J usage is TRBJ1-2; 9 bases agree with TRBD1. This receptor was identified in a human donor with multiple sclerosis. This CDR3 is CASKSPAGTGFGYTF. For the CDR3, the DNA is TGTGCCAGTAAATCCCCAGCCGGGACAGGGTTTGGCTACACCTTC.